Below, 29 T cell receptor beta chains from the same sample are listed, as sequenced in a study of cytomegalovirus exposure and HLA in healthy donors. The PCR made use of 60 Vbeta and 13 Jbeta primers. The protocol was immunoSEQ multiplex PCR, while the TCRdb copy is restricted to in-frame clones and leaves out a portion. The sample includes approximately 140,000 clones, about four fifths of them seen just once. Sequenced input: PBMCs. These TCRs come from a woman in her thirties or forties in good health and CMV-seronegative.

In DNA form, the CDR3 reads TGTGCCAGCAGTTACGACAGGGCTAACTATGGCTACACCTTC. As protein: CASSYDRANYGYTF. The chain uses TRBV6-5 and TRBJ1-2, with TRBD1 matching over 7 bases. Germline lookup yields CDR1 MNHEY and CDR2 SVGAGI. V shed 2 bases and J 0 bases; nucleotides not matched to a gene: 0. The CDR3 has 14 residues.

The V and J genes are TRBV19 and TRBJ1-2; 7 nucleotides agree with TRBD1. Germline CDR1 and CDR2: LNHDA and SQIVND (reference sequence). Trimming removed 4 bases from V and 6 bases from J; junction bases left unmatched: 8. The CDR3 consists of 14 residues. The CDR3: CASSTGAGGDGYTF. CDR3 coding DNA: TGTGCCAGTAGTACCGGCGCAGGGGGAGATGGCTACACCTTC.

This clone was seen once. The chain has TRBV28 and TRBJ1-5, with D possibly matching TRBD1 (5 bases). V dropped 3 bases and J dropped 6 bases, with 12 bases sitting between them. CDR1 and CDR2 from the germline V gene are MDHEN and SYDVKM. The CDR3 consists of 14 residues. CDR3 sequence: CASSFSGSGQPQHF. CDR3 bases: TGTGCCAGCAGTTTCTCAGGGTCTGGTCAGCCCCAGCATTTT.

V gene TRBV6-5 combines with J gene TRBJ1-2; the D gene is possibly TRBD1 (5 bases). Germline V gene lookup returns CDR1 MNHEY and CDR2 SVGAGI. CDR3 length: 16 amino acids. V was clipped by 0 bases and J by 8 bases, with 19 bases between them. The CDR3 is CASSYSNGVPRGGYTF. CDR3 sequence (DNA): TGTGCCAGCAGTTACTCGAACGGGGTCCCCCGGGGGGGCTACACCTTC.

This clone was observed a few times. The chain is built from TRBV19 and TRBJ1-5, with 10 bases fitting TRBD1. This CDR3 spans 16 amino acids. Per the germline V gene, CDR1 is LNHDA and CDR2 is SQIVND (reference sequence). Trimming at V came to 9 bases and at J to 2 bases, leaving 10 bases not matched to a gene. Here the CDR3 DNA reads TGTGCCAGCCATCGGACAGGGGGGAGCGGCAATCAGCCCCAGCATTTT. Translated: CASHRTGGSGNQPQHF.

The rearrangement links TRBV2 to TRBJ1-1, with D tentatively TRBD1 (5 bases). Trimming took off 3 bases at V and 1 base at J, with 6 bases between the two ends. The CDR3 spans 13 residues. Germline values: CDR1 SNHLY, CDR2 FYNNEI. Written as DNA, the CDR3 is TGTGCCAGCAGTGAGGGGGGGAACACTGAAGCTTTCTTT. Its translation is CASSEGGNTEAFF.

In the case of this clone: Compared with germline, one end of the junction differs, possibly owing to a read error. This CDR3 reads CACSFAAGTPGKPQHF. CDR3 coding DNA: TGTGCCTGCAGCTTCGCTGCCGGGACACCCGGGAAGCCCCAGCATTTT. This rearrangement joins TRBV13 to TRBJ1-5; the D gene is possibly TRBD1 (6 bases). This CDR3 spans 16 amino acids. Germline values: CDR1 PRHDT, CDR2 FYEKMQ (reference sequence).

CDR3 sequence reads: CASSLYAGGRTDTQYF. In DNA form, the CDR3 reads TGTGCCAGCAGTTTATACGCGGGAGGGAGGACAGATACGCAGTATTTT. This rearrangement joins TRBV27 to TRBJ2-3, with 9 bases matching TRBD2. Germline CDR1 MNHEY, CDR2 SMNVEV (reference sequence). This CDR3 is 16 amino acids long. V lost 1 base, J lost 3 bases, and 5 bases stayed unmatched.

Only a few counts were recorded for this clone. V is TRBV7-2 and J is TRBJ1-6; TRBD1 matches 7 bases. The ends lost 4 bases at V and 10 bases at J; junction bases unmatched: 10. Germline assignment: CDR1 SGHTA and CDR2 FQGNSA. This CDR3 is built from 15 residues. This CDR3 is CASSSRTGQESPLHF. In DNA, the CDR3 is TGTGCCAGCAGCTCCCGGACAGGCCAGGAGTCACCCCTCCACTTT.

J is TRBJ1-6 and V is TRBV6-5; TRBD1 aligns across 7 bases. V lost 7 bases to trimming and J lost 6 bases; unmatched junction nucleotides: 6. The length of the CDR3 is 14 residues. CDR1 and CDR2 from the germline V gene are MNHEY and SVGAGI. CDR3 sequence: CASTDRDGNSPLHF. For the CDR3, the DNA is TGTGCCAGCACCGACAGGGATGGTAATTCACCCCTCCACTTT.

The chain couples TRBV27 to TRBJ1-3; D may be TRBD1 (6 bases). Germline assignment: CDR1 MNHEY and CDR2 SMNVEV (reference sequence). The ends were cut back, 6 bases at V and 7 bases at J, with 13 bases in the middle. The CDR3 length is 13 residues. As DNA, the CDR3 is TGTGCCAGCAGCTATACACAGGGTAACACCATATATTTT. This encodes CASSYTQGNTIYF.

This clone was seen only a few times. This chain uses TRBV6-6 with TRBJ1-6, with 7 bases matching TRBD1. Per germline, CDR1 MNHNY and CDR2 SVGAGI (reference sequence). The CDR3 contains 14 residues. After removal of 4 bases from V and 10 bases from J, the junction contained 7 bases not matched to a gene. The CDR3, as DNA: TGTGCCAGCAGTTCTCCGACAGGGACCTCACCCCTCCACTTT. Translation: CASSSPTGTSPLHF.

J is TRBJ2-2 and V is TRBV11-3; 9 bases are shared with TRBD2. The J segment lost 3 bases and the V segment lost 0 bases, leaving 11 bases of the junction unmatched. Germline CDR1 SGHNT, CDR2 YENEEA. The CDR3 totals 19 residues. The CDR3 DNA follows: TGTGCCAGCAGCTTAGATCTTAGCCTAGCGGGAACATACACCGGGGAGCTGTTTTTT. It specifies CASSLDLSLAGTYTGELFF. The full variable domain, rest sourced from reference TRBV11-3 and TRBJ2-2, is EAGVVQSPRYKIIEKKQPVAFWCNPISGHNTLYWYLQNLGQGPELLIRYENEEAVDDSQLPKDRFSAERLKGVDSTLKIQPAELGDSAVYLCASSLDLSLAGTYTGELFFGEGSRLTVL.

J is TRBJ2-7 and V is TRBV9; D is unresolved. CDR3 length: 13 amino acids. V shed 0 bases and J shed 7 bases, with 11 bases lying between them. Germline V gene lookup returns CDR1 SGDLS and CDR2 YYNGEE. CDR3 loop: CASSVVGAGEQYF. The CDR3 nucleotides read TGTGCCAGCAGCGTAGTCGGAGCCGGGGAGCAGTACTTC.

This sequence joins TRBV19 and TRBJ2-2; D possibly corresponds to TRBD1 (5 bases). The length of the CDR3 is 19 residues. The V end was cut by 2 bases, the J end by 4 bases, with 23 bases between. CDR1 and CDR2 (germline): LNHDA, SQIVND (reference sequence). The CDR3 protein is CASSILYRWGQLSTGELFF. In DNA form, the CDR3 reads TGTGCCAGTAGTATACTCTACCGATGGGGCCAATTGAGCACCGGGGAGCTGTTTTTT.

V and J are TRBV7-3 and TRBJ2-1; 11 bases are a match to TRBD2. Trimming cost V 2 bases and J 3 bases; bases outside gene matches: 0. The CDR3 has 15 residues. Germline-derived CDR1 and CDR2 are SGHTA and FQGTGA. CDR3 sequence reads: CASSLGTSGYNEQFF. CDR3 bases: TGTGCCAGCAGCTTAGGGACTAGCGGCTACAATGAGCAGTTCTTC.

The chain joins TRBV19 to TRBJ1-3; D call uncertain. V was shortened by 4 bases and J by 3 bases, with 13 bases between the two germline ends. Germline lookup yields CDR1 LNHDA and CDR2 SQIVND (reference sequence). The CDR3 totals 15 residues. The CDR3 DNA follows: TGTGCCAGTAGTACCCGGAGCGGAATTGGAAACACCATATATTTT. This encodes CASSTRSGIGNTIYF. The variable domain in full, with the rest retrieved from reference TRBV19 and TRBJ1-3, is DGGITQSPKYLFRKEGQNVTLSCEQNLNHDAMYWYRQDPGQGLRLIYYSQIVNDFQKGDIAEGYSVSREKKESFPLTVTSAQKNPTAFYLCASSTRSGIGNTIYFGEGSWLTVV.

Only one count was recorded for this clone. The chain is built from TRBV4-3 and TRBJ2-2; possibly TRBD1 for D (6 bases). This CDR3 region has 18 residues. Per germline, CDR1 LGHNA and CDR2 YSLEER. With 8 bases removed from V and 2 bases from J, the gap between germline ends came to 24 bases. The CDR3 DNA follows: TGCGCCAGCCAACCTAAGGGACCGGGACACCTTAACACCGGGGAGCTGTTTTTT. This sequence encodes CASQPKGPGHLNTGELFF.

The chain links TRBV5-3 to TRBJ2-1; a possible D gene is TRBD1 (6 bases). TRBV5-3 qualifies as an ORF whose function is uncertain. V dropped 2 bases and J dropped 2 bases, with 8 bases sitting between them. CDR3 size: 14 residues. CDR3 protein: CARSFRGPYNEQFF. In DNA form, the CDR3 reads TGTGCCAGAAGCTTCAGGGGCCCCTACAATGAGCAGTTCTTC.

This clone was found a few times. The rearrangement uses TRBV6-5 and TRBJ1-2, with a tentative D call TRBD1 (5 bases). The CDR3 is 13 amino acids. Germline assignment: CDR1 MNHEY and CDR2 SVGAGI. V lost 5 bases and J lost 5, with 12 bases in between. Here the CDR3 reads CASSPTAFYGYTF. CDR3 nucleotides: TGTGCCAGCAGTCCGACAGCATTTTATGGCTACACCTTC.

The rearrangement joins TRBV6-1 to TRBJ2-7; maybe TRBD1 (5 bases). Trimming shortened V by 6 bases and J by 2 bases, and 8 bases separated the two germline ends. This CDR3 is built from 12 residues. In germline, CDR1 is MNHNS, CDR2 SASEGT. The CDR3 sequence: CASRDTAYEQYF. CDR3 DNA: TGTGCCAGCAGGGACACGGCCTACGAGCAGTACTTC.

This chain links TRBV11-2 with TRBJ1-4; no firm D call. CDR1 is SGHAT and CDR2 is FQNNGV in the germline V gene. The ends were cut back, 1 base at V and 8 bases at J, with 8 bases in the middle. The CDR3 totals 13 residues. The CDR3 loop reads CASSLGSYEKLFF. Here the CDR3 DNA reads TGTGCCAGCAGCTTAGGTAGTTACGAAAAACTGTTTTTT.

The chain links TRBV5-4 to TRBJ2-1, with 10 positions matching TRBD2. Germline lookup yields CDR1 SGHNT and CDR2 YYREEE (reference sequence). The CDR3 loop spans 16 amino acids. Trimming cost V 2 bases and J 0 bases; bases outside gene matches: 2. CDR3 bases: TGTGCCAGCAGCTTCTCTAGCGGGAGCTCCTACAATGAGCAGTTCTTC. Translation gives CASSFSSGSSYNEQFF. The variable domain in full, with the rest retrieved from reference TRBV5-4 and TRBJ2-1, is ETGVTQSPTHLIKTRGQQVTLRCSSQSGHNTVSWYQQALGQGPQFIFQYYREEENGRGNFPPRFSGLQFPNYSSELNVNALELDDSALYLCASSFSSGSSYNEQFFGPGTRLTVL.

About this clone: Other DNA sequences in this sample translate to the same CDR3. The V and J genes are TRBV5-1 and TRBJ2-7; 7 bases fit TRBD2. The ends lost 1 base at V and 0 bases at J; junction bases unmatched: 4. This CDR3 spans 15 amino acids. The germline gives CDR1 SGHRS, CDR2 YFSETQ. DNA for the CDR3: TGCGCCAGCAGCTTGAGTGGCGGGAGCTCCTACGAGCAGTACTTC. Amino acid sequence: CASSLSGGSSYEQYF. The whole variable domain, filled in from reference TRBV5-1 and TRBJ2-7, reads KAGVTQTPRYLIKTRGQQVTLSCSPISGHRSVSWYQQTPGQGLQFLFEYFSETQRNKGNFPGRFSGRQFSNSRSEMNVSTLELGDSALYLCASSLSGGSSYEQYFGPGTRLTVT.

The count of this clone is one. V gene TRBV7-3 combines with J gene TRBJ1-1, with D tentatively TRBD1 (5 bases). Trimming took off 5 bases at V and 8 bases at J, with 15 bases between the two ends. The CDR3 runs to 13 residues. The germline V gene has CDR1 SGHTA and CDR2 FQGTGA. CDR3 in DNA: TGTGCCAGCAGCCCGCAGACAGAAACCGAAGCTTTCTTT. Translated, it gives CASSPQTETEAFF.

Worth noting for this clone: Distinct nucleotide sequences in the sample also encode this CDR3. The chain joins TRBV7-2 to TRBJ1-2; 8 bases match TRBD1. CDR3 length equals 15 residues. The junction had 9 bases not matched to a gene; V was cut back by 6 bases and J by 3 bases. Germline CDR1 and CDR2: SGHTA and FQGNSA. CDR3 nucleotides: TGTGCCAGCAGGGCCGGACAGGGAGTGGACTATGGCTACACCTTC. Protein product: CASRAGQGVDYGYTF.

The genes are TRBV6-1 and TRBJ2-7, with TRBD2 as a possible D gene (6 bases). Trimming shortened V by 2 bases and J by 1 base, and 12 bases separated the two germline ends. This CDR3 spans 15 amino acids. The germline V gene has CDR1 MNHNS and CDR2 SASEGT. This CDR3 is CASSEFSGLSYEQYF. The CDR3 nucleotides are TGTGCCAGCAGTGAATTCAGCGGGCTTTCCTACGAGCAGTACTTC.

This clone was found once. This chain joins TRBV5-8 and TRBJ2-7; D is possibly TRBD1 (6 bases). The CDR3 has 13 residues. CDR1 SGHTS and CDR2 YDEGEE come from the germline V gene. Trimming took 1 base from V and 6 from J, leaving 11 bases between them. CDR3 in amino acids: CASSLSGVAEQYF. The CDR3, as DNA: TGTGCCAGCAGCTTGTCAGGGGTGGCCGAGCAGTACTTC.

This clone has just a few counts. The CDR3 region has the DNA TGTGCCAGCAGCCAAGATCGGGGGGCTATCGAGGGGGACTATGGCTACACCTTC. Amino acids: CASSQDRGAIEGDYGYTF. The J gene is TRBJ1-2, the V gene TRBV14; TRBD1 might be the D (6 bases). V was clipped by 0 bases and J by 3 bases, with 20 bases between them. The CDR3 consists of 18 residues. The germline gives CDR1 SGHDN, CDR2 FVKESK.